This T cell receptor (beta chain) was captured in a study of T cell changes during pregnancy in multiple sclerosis. Germline V CDR1 and CDR2: MNHEY, SMNVEV (reference sequence). This CDR3 spans 17 amino acids. The ends lost 3 bases at V and 0 bases at J; junction bases unmatched: 10. Generated by immunoSEQ multiplex PCR, the TCRdb table keeps only in-frame clones and is missing some. Of 95,000 to 100,000 clones in the sample, about 91% were seen once. The origin of this receptor is a female donor with multiple sclerosis, enrolled in a pregnancy study. Sample: peripheral blood, taken in the second trimester of pregnancy. V and J are TRBV27 and TRBJ2-5; 7 bases map to TRBD2. CDR3 nucleotides: TGTGCCAGCAGTTTTTCGTCGGCTAGCGGATACCAAGAGACCCAGTACTTC. Its translation is CASSFSSASGYQETQYF.